Below are 24 T cell receptor beta chains sequenced from a single sample in a study of molecular identifiers for immune sequencing clone quantification. TCRdb reprocessed the PCR reads via MiXCR and lists one record per CDR3 protein. The data hold 250,000 to 400,000 distinct CDR3 sequences, with 20% to 25% observed a single time. The sequenced sample consisted of naive CD8+ T cells from blood, with Jurkat cell RNA spiked in. Subset of the sample: FACS-sorted CD8+CD4-CCR7+CD45RA+ naive T cells. These receptors were taken from a human donor in good health. Some libraries in this study had Jurkat cell RNA spiked in.

At least ten counts were recorded for this clonotype. The chain uses TRBV27 and TRBJ2-3; TRBD2 matches at 7 bases. The CDR3 is 15 amino acids. With 10 bases clipped from V and 1 base from J, the junction kept 11 bases outside the gene matches. Germline V lookup: CDR1 MNHEY, CDR2 SMNVEV (reference sequence). The CDR3 DNA reads as TGTGCCACCCAGTTTATAGGACTAGGCACAGATACGCAGTATTTT. Translating it yields CATQFIGLGTDTQYF.

Worth noting for this clonotype: A much larger clonotype is one base distant, so this may be a read error. The rearrangement uses TRBV7-2 and TRBJ2-3; 11 bases align to TRBD2. The CDR3 spans 18 residues. The germline V gene has CDR1 SGHTA and CDR2 FQGNSA. CDR3 protein: CASSLPASGGPSTDTRYF. CDR3 DNA sequence: TGTGCCAGCAGCTTACCAGCTAGCGGGGGGCCGTCCACAGATACGCGGTATTTT.

The table lists this clonotype with many counts. This chain uses TRBV27 with TRBJ2-7; 11 positions match TRBD1. From germline, CDR1 is MNHEY and CDR2 SMNVEV (reference sequence). This CDR3 is 13 amino acids long. With V trimmed by 6 bases and J by 7 bases, 5 bases remained unmatched. The CDR3, as DNA: TGTGCCAGCAGAGGACAGGGGGCATGGGAGCAGTACTTC. Its protein is CASRGQGAWEQYF.

Details on this clonotype: A much more abundant neighbour one base away suggests this may be a read error. The gene calls are TRBV28 and TRBJ1-6; the D is unclear. From germline, CDR1 is MDHEN and CDR2 SYDVKM. V was shortened by 3 bases and J by 3 bases, with 12 bases between the two germline ends. CDR3 size: 16 residues. The CDR3, as DNA: TGTGCCAGCAGTTTGATGAGGAGCTTCTATAATTCACCCCTCCACTTT. Its translation: CASSLMRSFYNSPLHF. The whole variable domain, filled in from reference TRBV28 and TRBJ1-6, reads DVKVTQSSRYLVKRTGEKVFLECVQDMDHENMFWYRQDPGLGLRLIYFSYDVKMKEKGDIPEGYSVSREKKERFSLILESASTNQTSMYLCASSLMRSFYNSPLHFGNGTRLTVT.

The V and J genes are TRBV7-6 and TRBJ2-7; TRBD1 aligns across 8 bases. CDR1 is SGHVS and CDR2 is FNYEAQ in the germline V gene. After removal of 1 base from V and 4 bases from J, the junction contained 6 bases not matched to a gene. The CDR3 sequence is 15 residues long. Written as DNA, the CDR3 is TGTGCCAGCAGCTTAGGGACAGGGTGGAAGTACGAGCAGTACTTC. This codes for CASSLGTGWKYEQYF.

This clonotype appeared many times. For the CDR3, the DNA is TGCGCCAGCAGCCAAGATCCAGGTTCTTCTGAAGCTTTCTTT. Residues: CASSQDPGSSEAFF. This chain links TRBV4-1 with TRBJ1-1; D not resolved. The CDR3 has 14 amino acids. The V gene's germline CDR1 is MGHRA and CDR2 YSYEKL. With 0 bases removed from V and 6 bases from J, the gap between germline ends came to 11 bases.

As to this clonotype: A much more abundant neighbour one base away suggests this may be a read error. V usage is TRBV28 and J usage is TRBJ2-7; TRBD2 agrees at 7 bases. After removal of 7 bases from V and 2 bases from J, the junction contained 11 bases not matched to a gene. Germline assignment: CDR1 MDHEN and CDR2 SYDVKM. The CDR3 is 15 amino acids. CDR3 sequence: CASNVSGSGAYEQYF. The CDR3 nucleotides read TGTGCCAGCAATGTCTCCGGGAGCGGGGCCTACGAGCAGTACTTC. Complete variable domain (other parts from reference TRBV28 and TRBJ2-7): DVKVTQSSRYLVKRTGEKVFLECVQDMDHENMFWYRQDPGLGLRLIYFSYDVKMKEKGDIPEGYSVSREKKERFSLILESASTNQTSMYLCASNVSGSGAYEQYFGPGTRLTVT.

This clonotype has a count of ten or more. The chain uses TRBV4-1 and TRBJ1-1; D gene unclear. V lost 1 base, J lost 4 bases, and 7 bases lay in between. Looked up from germline, CDR1 is MGHRA and CDR2 is YSYEKL. This CDR3 spans 13 amino acids. The CDR3 DNA reads TGCGCCAGCAGCCAAGTCAAGGGCACTGAAGCTTTCTTT. This encodes CASSQVKGTEAFF.

The sample holds many counts of this clonotype. The V gene is TRBV5-8, the J gene TRBJ2-7; 9 nucleotides match TRBD2. Germline V gene sequence: CDR1 SGHTS, CDR2 YDEGEE. The CDR3 extends over 15 amino acids. V dropped 4 bases and J dropped 5; count of bases not matched to a gene: 10. This CDR3 reads CASSALAGARDEQYF. CDR3 bases: TGTGCCAGCAGCGCATTAGCGGGGGCGAGGGACGAGCAGTACTTC.

This clonotype was counted only a few times. This rearrangement joins TRBV29-1 to TRBJ2-7; 9 bases are shared with TRBD2. The CDR3 extends over 16 amino acids. J was trimmed by 4 bases and V by 7 bases; bases with no gene match: 17. Germline values: CDR1 SQVTM, CDR2 ANQGSEA. The CDR3 nucleotides read TGCAGCGCTCGGAGTTTAGGGACTAGCCGACATTACGAGCAGTACTTC. Its translation: CSARSLGTSRHYEQYF.

At least ten counts were recorded for this clonotype. J is TRBJ2-7 and V is TRBV25-1; the D gene is possibly TRBD1 (5 bases). Germline V gives CDR1 MGHDK, CDR2 SYGVNS. Trimming removed 2 bases at V and 7 bases at J, with 9 bases between. The CDR3 covers 12 residues. CDR3 region: CASSEGASEQYF. CDR3 nucleotide sequence: TGTGCCAGCAGTGAAGGGGCATCTGAGCAGTACTTC.

There are many counts of this clonotype. The chain uses TRBV29-1 and TRBJ1-2; D ambiguous. Trimming took off 2 bases at V and 2 bases at J, with 9 bases between the two ends. The CDR3 sequence is 13 residues long. Germline CDR1 is SQVTM and CDR2 is ANQGSEA. CDR3 in amino acids: CSVETGPNYGYTF. The CDR3 region has the DNA TGCAGCGTTGAAACCGGACCGAACTATGGCTACACCTTC.

This clonotype has a count of ten or more. This chain links TRBV28 with TRBJ2-7; D gene unclear. Trimming shortened V by 6 bases and J by 5 bases, and 11 bases separated the two germline ends. The germline V gene has CDR1 MDHEN and CDR2 SYDVKM. The CDR3 length is 12 residues. CDR3 in amino acids: CASSPVSNEQYF. The CDR3 DNA reads as TGTGCCAGCAGCCCAGTTTCCAACGAGCAGTACTTC. Filled out from reference TRBV28 and TRBJ2-7, the complete variable domain reads DVKVTQSSRYLVKRTGEKVFLECVQDMDHENMFWYRQDPGLGLRLIYFSYDVKMKEKGDIPEGYSVSREKKERFSLILESASTNQTSMYLCASSPVSNEQYFGPGTRLTVT.

This clonotype was counted once. Being one base from a much bigger clone, this may be a read error. V is TRBV2 and J is TRBJ1-1; tentative D call: TRBD1 (5 bases). The germline V gene has CDR1 SNHLY and CDR2 FYNNEI. The CDR3 runs to 13 residues. This chain's CDR3 is CASWDALSTGAFF. The CDR3 DNA sequence: TGTGCCAGCTGGGACGCTCTTAGCACTGGAGCTTTCTTT. Drawing the rest from reference TRBV2 and TRBJ1-1, the complete variable domain is EPEVTQTPSHQVTQMGQEVILRCVPISNHLYFYWYRQILGQKVEFLVSFYNNEISEKSEIFDDQFSVERPDGSNFTLKIRSTKLEDSAMYFCASWDALSTGAFFGQGTRLTVV.

There are many counts of this clonotype. The J gene is TRBJ2-7, the V gene TRBV5-4; D is possibly TRBD2 (5 bases). Trimming left V 4 bases short and J 5 bases short, with 16 bases between. CDR1 and CDR2 from the germline V gene are SGHNT and YYREEE (reference sequence). This CDR3 spans 14 amino acids. The DNA of the CDR3 is TGTGCCAGCAGCCCTTCCGGGATGGGGAACGAGCAGTACTTC. Its translation: CASSPSGMGNEQYF.

This clonotype was counted only a few times. The genes are TRBV5-1 and TRBJ2-3, with a tentative D call TRBD2 (5 bases). V was clipped by 4 bases and J by 0 bases, with 18 bases between them. CDR3 length: 17 residues. Germline V lookup: CDR1 SGHRS, CDR2 YFSETQ. The CDR3 sequence is CASSPSLAGASTDTQYF. As DNA, the CDR3 is TGCGCCAGCAGCCCATCGTTGGCGGGTGCAAGCACAGATACGCAGTATTTT. Together with reference TRBV5-1 and TRBJ2-3, the CDR3 gives the full variable domain: KAGVTQTPRYLIKTRGQQVTLSCSPISGHRSVSWYQQTPGQGLQFLFEYFSETQRNKGNFPGRFSGRQFSNSRSEMNVSTLELGDSALYLCASSPSLAGASTDTQYFGPGTRLTVL.

Concerning this clonotype: This may be a read error: a much more frequent sequence differs by one nucleotide. The chain uses TRBV7-2 and TRBJ2-7; 8 bases are a match to TRBD2. The CDR3 runs to 16 residues. Germline loops: CDR1 SGHTA, CDR2 FQGNSA. With 4 bases clipped from V and 2 bases from J, the junction kept 10 bases outside the gene matches. CDR3 loop: CASSYWTSRGTYEQYF. The DNA for the CDR3 is TGTGCCAGCAGCTACTGGACTAGCAGGGGAACCTACGAGCAGTACTTC.

This clonotype has a count of ten or more. This chain connects TRBV7-9 to TRBJ1-5; TRBD1 is a possible D gene (5 bases). Germline CDR1 and CDR2: SEHNR and FQNEAQ (reference sequence). Trimming removed 3 bases at V and 0 bases at J, with 9 bases between. The CDR3 length is 15 residues. The CDR3 nucleotides are TGTGCCAGCAGCTTGGGACTGGATAGCAATCAGCCCCAGCATTTT. This encodes CASSLGLDSNQPQHF. Combining the CDR3 with reference TRBV7-9 and TRBJ1-5 gives the whole variable domain DTGVSQNPRHKITKRGQNVTFRCDPISEHNRLYWYRQTLGQGPEFLTYFQNEAQLEKSRLLSDRFSAERPKGSFSTLEIQRTEQGDSAMYLCASSLGLDSNQPQHFGDGTRLSIL.

This clonotype showed up many times. The chain uses TRBV30 and TRBJ1-1; no definite D call. Deletions cut 2 bases from V and 5 bases from J, with 18 bases between. The germline gives CDR1 GTSNPN, CDR2 SVGIG (reference sequence). The CDR3 spans 15 residues. CDR3 residues: CAWSSPSEAITEAFF. The CDR3 nucleotides are TGTGCCTGGAGTTCTCCCTCTGAGGCTATTACTGAAGCTTTCTTT. Filled out from reference TRBV30 and TRBJ1-1, the complete variable domain reads SQTIHQWPATLVQPVGSPLSLECTVEGTSNPNLYWYRQAAGRGLQLLFYSVGIGQISSEVPQNLSASRPQDRQFILSSKKLLLSDSGFYLCAWSSPSEAITEAFFGQGTRLTVV.

The V and J genes are TRBV28 and TRBJ1-1, with D perhaps TRBD1 (6 bases). Germline V lookup: CDR1 MDHEN, CDR2 SYDVKM. CDR3 length: 13 residues. Trimming left V 10 bases short and J 0 bases short, with 12 bases between. CDR3 amino acids: CATRDILNTEAFF. The DNA for the CDR3 is TGTGCCACCAGGGACATTTTGAACACTGAAGCTTTCTTT.

V usage is TRBV5-1 and J usage is TRBJ2-5, with a tentative D call TRBD2 (6 bases). Trimming stripped 5 bases from V and 5 bases from J, with 16 bases between. Germline lookup yields CDR1 SGHRS and CDR2 YFSETQ. The CDR3 spans 14 residues. The CDR3 DNA sequence: TGCGCCAGCAGGCGGGACCTAGCAGACGAGACCCAGTACTTC. Translating gives CASRRDLADETQYF. Variable domain in full (rest from reference TRBV5-1 and TRBJ2-5): KAGVTQTPRYLIKTRGQQVTLSCSPISGHRSVSWYQQTPGQGLQFLFEYFSETQRNKGNFPGRFSGRQFSNSRSEMNVSTLELGDSALYLCASRRDLADETQYFGPGTRLLVL.

Of note for this clonotype: This may be a read error: a much more frequent sequence differs by one nucleotide. This chain links TRBV5-1 with TRBJ1-1; D may be TRBD1 (6 bases). The CDR3 covers 14 residues. V was shortened by 6 bases and J by 6 bases, with 18 bases between the two germline ends. From germline, CDR1 is SGHRS and CDR2 YFSETQ. The DNA of the CDR3 is TGCGCCAGCACCAAAACAACAGGGCGGGCTGAAGCTTTCTTT. Its protein is CASTKTTGRAEAFF.

J is TRBJ2-1 and V is TRBV30, with TRBD1 identical over 9 bases. Germline assignment: CDR1 GTSNPN and CDR2 SVGIG (reference sequence). The CDR3 consists of 14 residues. V was pared by 3 bases and J by 8 bases, with 8 bases of the junction left unmatched. The DNA of the CDR3 is TGTGCCTGGAGCCCGGGACAGGGTTTTTATGAGCAGTTCTTC. Protein sequence: CAWSPGQGFYEQFF. Supplemented by reference TRBV30 and TRBJ2-1, the full variable domain reads SQTIHQWPATLVQPVGSPLSLECTVEGTSNPNLYWYRQAAGRGLQLLFYSVGIGQISSEVPQNLSASRPQDRQFILSSKKLLLSDSGFYLCAWSPGQGFYEQFFGPGTRLTVL.

J is TRBJ1-1 and V is TRBV20-1, with 12 nucleotides matching TRBD1. The V and J ends lost 0 bases and 12 bases, in that order; junction bases with no gene match: 8. This CDR3 contains 14 residues. Germline V gene data show CDR1 as DFQATT and CDR2 as SNEGSKA (reference sequence). This chain's CDR3 is CSARDFGTGGRTFF. The CDR3 coding sequence is TGCAGTGCTAGAGATTTCGGGACAGGGGGCAGAACTTTCTTT.